These 10 T cell receptor beta chains originate from one sample sequenced in a study of neoadjuvant nivolumab and ipilimumab in lung cancer. The data were produced by immunoSEQ multiplex PCR, yet TCRdb's version contains in-frame clones alone and is incomplete. The sample has tens of thousands of clones; 92% are singletons. Sequencing was performed on peripheral blood, taken after neoadjuvant nivolumab, alone or with ipilimumab, at or shortly before surgery. These receptors came from an adult with non-small cell lung cancer.

In this sample, this clone turned up a few times. V and J are TRBV7-2 and TRBJ2-7; TRBD2 matches at 7 bases. Per the germline V gene, CDR1 is SGHTA and CDR2 is FQGNSA. The V segment lost 4 bases and the J segment 2 bases; nucleotides outside the gene matches: 8. CDR3 size: 15 residues. The CDR3 bases are TGTGCCAGCAGCTCATCTAGCGGAGGGACCTACGAGCAGTACTTC. This gives the protein CASSSSSGGTYEQYF.

This chain joins TRBV4-1 and TRBJ1-1; 8 bases are shared with TRBD1. Germline V gives CDR1 MGHRA, CDR2 YSYEKL. This CDR3 is 18 amino acids long. Trimming removed 4 bases from V and 7 bases from J; junction bases left unmatched: 20. CDR3 nucleotides: TGCGCCAGCAGCCGGAATGATTTACCGGGACAGGCTAGGAGTGAAGCTTTCTTT. It is translated as CASSRNDLPGQARSEAFF.

The chain employs TRBV5-1 and TRBJ2-1; 7 nucleotides line up with TRBD1. CDR3 size: 13 residues. In germline, CDR1 is SGHRS, CDR2 YFSETQ. Germline trimming cut 4 bases from V and 10 bases from J; bases unmatched to any gene: 8. CDR3 sequence: CASSQQQGYEQFF. The CDR3, as DNA: TGCGCCAGCAGCCAACAACAGGGGTACGAGCAGTTCTTC.

This clone was recorded once. The chain recombines TRBV29-1 with TRBJ2-1; the match to TRBD2 covers 10 bases. The ends lost 1 base at V and 2 bases at J; junction bases unmatched: 2. Germline CDR1 is SQVTM and CDR2 is ANQGSEA. The CDR3 is made up of 15 amino acids. The CDR3 region is CSVEGAGGAYNEQFF. In nucleotides, the CDR3 is TGCAGCGTTGAAGGAGCGGGGGGGGCCTACAATGAGCAGTTCTTC.

V is TRBV7-2 and J is TRBJ2-4; D possibly corresponds to TRBD1 (6 bases). The CDR3 length is 16 residues. With 3 bases removed from V and 6 bases from J, the gap between germline ends came to 18 bases. Germline CDR1 SGHTA, CDR2 FQGNSA. The CDR3 loop is CASSLTGRLEANIQYF. The CDR3 DNA reads TGTGCCAGCAGCTTGACAGGCCGATTAGAGGCAAACATTCAGTACTTC. Using reference TRBV7-2 and TRBJ2-4 for the parts outside the CDR3, the full variable domain is GAGVSQSPSNKVTEKGKDVELRCDPISGHTALYWYRQSLGQGLEFLIYFQGNSAPDKSGLPSDRFSAERTGGSVSTLTIQRTQQEDSAVYLCASSLTGRLEANIQYFGAGTRLSVL.

The V call is TRBV5-5, the J call TRBJ2-7; D remains unclear. V lost 5 bases, J lost 9 bases, and 18 bases lay in between. The CDR3 consists of 13 residues. The germline gives CDR1 SGHKS, CDR2 YYEKEE (reference sequence). For the CDR3, the DNA is TGTGCCAGCAGTCAAGGAGCTGGCGTCGGGCAGTACTTC. This gives the protein CASSQGAGVGQYF. Variable domain in full (rest from reference TRBV5-5 and TRBJ2-7): DAGVTQSPTHLIKTRGQQVTLRCSPISGHKSVSWYQQVLGQGPQFIFQYYEKEERGRGNFPDRFSARQFPNYSSELNVNALLLGDSALYLCASSQGAGVGQYFGPGTRLTVT.

This clone rates as medium-sized. The CDR3 here is CASSSRGTSTDTQYF. DNA of the CDR3: TGTGCCAGCAGCTCGCGGGGTACTAGCACAGATACGCAGTATTTT. The chain links TRBV13 to TRBJ2-3; D may be TRBD2 (6 bases). Germline V gene sequence: CDR1 PRHDT, CDR2 FYEKMQ (reference sequence). V was shortened by 4 bases and J by 0 bases, with 11 bases between the two germline ends. The CDR3 is 15 residues long.

The V and J genes are TRBV18 and TRBJ1-1; D remains unclear. The germline CDR1 and CDR2 sequences are KGHSH and LQKENI. The CDR3 sequence is 13 residues long. V gave up 1 base and J gave up 1 base, with 4 bases separating them. CDR3 nucleotides: TGTGCCAGCTCACCACAGGGGAACACTGAAGCTTTCTTT. It yields the protein CASSPQGNTEAFF.

The rearrangement joins TRBV10-3 to TRBJ1-2; 9 bases line up with TRBD1. The CDR3 is 13 amino acids. The ends lost 4 bases at V and 7 bases at J; junction bases unmatched: 4. CDR1 is ENHRY and CDR2 is SYGVKD in the germline V gene. The CDR3 coding sequence is TGTGCCATCAGTGCCCCGACAGGGGGTGGCTACACCTTC. Its translation: CAISAPTGGGYTF.

The table lists this clone with a count of one. V is TRBV13 and J is TRBJ1-2, with TRBD1 matching over 10 bases. The germline gives CDR1 PRHDT, CDR2 FYEKMQ (reference sequence). V shed 2 bases and J 2 bases; nucleotides not matched to a gene: 2. CDR3 length equals 15 residues. The CDR3 DNA is TGTGCCAGCAGCTTAAGGACAGGGGGGAACTATGGCTACACCTTC. It specifies CASSLRTGGNYGYTF.